What follows describes a single T cell receptor (beta chain). Antigen unknown. This record comes from a study of regulatory and conventional T cells in RAG deficiency. TCRdb keeps only in-frame clones here, not all; method: immunoSEQ multiplex PCR. The sample has roughly 11,000 clones, approximately 93% seen once. Germline CDR1 and CDR2: SNHLY and FYNNEI. V dropped 7 bases and J dropped 0; count of bases not matched to a gene: 11. The CDR3 is made up of 16 amino acids. Genomic DNA came from blood regulatory T cells gated CD4+ CD25-high CD127-low. Study results and limitations: Shannon entropy fell and Simpson indices rose in RAG-deficient patients.

These same records also appear under a second study, on regulatory T cells. That source reports: Primers: 52 TRBV forward and 13 TRBJ reverse. Regulatory T cells showed the strongest V-J pair restriction and V/J gene skewing among patient repertoires.

The specimen was CD127- CD25+ CD4+ Tregs sorted from blood. This receptor was identified in a human donor in good health. The chain uses TRBV2 and TRBJ1-1, with 7 bases matching TRBD1. The CDR3 is CASTRGTTPLNTEAFF. The CDR3 DNA reads TGTGCCAGCACCAGGGGGACCACCCCTTTGAACACTGAAGCTTTCTTT.